The T cell receptor beta chain described here comes from a study of shared clonotypes between healthy human individuals. Libraries were prepared by immunoSEQ multiplex PCR; TCRdb keeps only in-frame clonotypes and omits some of them. The sample has under 650,000 clones, 90% to 96% seen once; the top ten hold 0.06%. The CDR3 has 14 amino acids. Germline V gives CDR1 SGDLS, CDR2 YYNGEE. Trimming removed 4 bases from V and 5 bases from J, with 16 bases in between. The V and J genes are TRBV9 and TRBJ2-7; tentatively, D is TRBD2 (7 bases). Sample: naive CD4+ T cells sorted from blood. Subset given: CD45RA+ positively selected. The clonotype was recovered from a woman aged 25-40 years in good health. The chain's CDR3 is CASSPQGRDHEQYF. The CDR3 nucleotides are TGTGCCAGCAGCCCCCAGGGGAGGGACCACGAGCAGTACTTC. Based on the CDR3 plus reference TRBV9 and TRBJ2-7, the full variable domain is DSGVTQTPKHLITATGQRVTLRCSPRSGDLSVYWYQQSLDQGLQFLIQYYNGEERAKGNILERFSAQQFPDLHSELNLSSLELGDSALYFCASSPQGRDHEQYFGPGTRLTVT.